The 23 T cell receptor beta chains below all came from one sample that was sequenced in a study of T cell repertoires in ileal Crohn's disease. Only in-frame clones appear in the TCRdb table, and some are missing; sequencing was by immunoSEQ multiplex PCR. The sample has more than 11,000 clones, less than 90% seen once. Sequenced material: ileal tissue. The receptors originated from an adult with Crohn's disease.

The chain uses TRBV2 and TRBJ2-5; no reliable D call. The V end was cut by 8 bases, the J end by 4 bases, with 5 bases between. Germline CDR1 SNHLY, CDR2 FYNNEI. The CDR3 has 10 residues. The CDR3 bases are TGTGCCAGCTCGTTAGAGACCCAGTACTTC. It encodes CASSLETQYF.

The rearrangement uses TRBV28 and TRBJ2-5; TRBD2 matches 13 bases. Gene TRBJ2-7 matches the end of the DNA better, so the J call may be wrong. The CDR3 runs 16 residues. CDR1 is MDHEN, CDR2 SYDVKM, per germline. CDR3 DNA sequence: TGTGCCAGCAGTTTCCCTCGGACTAGCGGGAGCGACGAGCAGTACTTC. This sequence encodes CASSFPRTSGSDEQYF.

The rearrangement joins TRBV6-6 to TRBJ2-7, with a weak D call TRBD2 (5 bases). The germline V and J ends were trimmed by 5 bases and 2 bases, with 7 bases remaining between them. Germline-derived CDR1 and CDR2 are MNHNY and SVGAGI (reference sequence). This CDR3 contains 12 residues. The CDR3 DNA sequence: TGTGCCAGCAGTCCCGGGACCTACGAGCAGTACTTC. Encoded protein: CASSPGTYEQYF.

V is TRBV19 and J is TRBJ2-1; 13 nucleotides align to TRBD2. The CDR3 contains 16 residues. The germline gives CDR1 LNHDA, CDR2 SQIVND (reference sequence). V lost 5 bases and J lost 4; bases outside the gene matches: 5. The CDR3 is CASSPGLAGSYNEQFF. The CDR3 bases are TGTGCCAGTAGTCCGGGACTAGCGGGGTCATACAATGAGCAGTTCTTC. The full variable domain, its missing parts supplied by reference TRBV19 and TRBJ2-1, is DGGITQSPKYLFRKEGQNVTLSCEQNLNHDAMYWYRQDPGQGLRLIYYSQIVNDFQKGDIAEGYSVSREKKESFPLTVTSAQKNPTAFYLCASSPGLAGSYNEQFFGPGTRLTVL.

The chain is built from TRBV19 and TRBJ1-1, with 7 nucleotides matching TRBD1. V lost 4 bases and J lost 4; bases outside the gene matches: 3. CDR1 and CDR2 (germline): LNHDA, SQIVND (reference sequence). The CDR3 totals 13 residues. The DNA for the CDR3 is TGTGCCAGTAGTACCAACAGGGGCACTGAAGCTTTCTTT. The encoded protein is CASSTNRGTEAFF.

This clone has just a few counts. The rearrangement links TRBV29-1 to TRBJ1-2, with 9 bases aligning to TRBD1. Unmatched junction bases numbered 6, after V lost 3 bases and J lost 4 bases. CDR1 and CDR2 (germline): SQVTM, ANQGSEA. The CDR3 is 14 residues long. The chain's CDR3 is CSVDPDRGIYGYTF. CDR3 bases: TGCAGCGTTGATCCGGACAGGGGTATCTATGGCTACACCTTC.

The chain recombines TRBV28 with TRBJ2-3, with unresolved D. V lost 5 bases and J lost 10, with 10 bases in between. The CDR3 sequence is 11 residues long. The germline V gene encodes CDR1 MDHEN and CDR2 SYDVKM. In nucleotides, the CDR3 is TGTGCCAGCAGTCCCTTAGCTGCGCAGTATTTT. This encodes CASSPLAAQYF.

The gene calls are TRBV4-3 and TRBJ2-3, with 7 bases identical to TRBD1. The J segment lost 4 bases and the V segment lost 0 bases, leaving 4 bases of the junction unmatched. Germline values: CDR1 LGHNA, CDR2 YSLEER. This CDR3 comprises 15 residues. CDR3 sequence reads: CASSQDRQGADTQYF. CDR3 coding DNA: TGCGCCAGCAGCCAAGACCGGCAGGGGGCAGATACGCAGTATTTT.

This clone was seen only a few times. V and J are TRBV21-1 and TRBJ1-2; the table's D gene call, TRBD1, was not cross checked with the DNA. TRBV21-1 is a listed pseudogene. The CDR3 has 17 residues. CDR3 bases: TGTGCCAGCAGCAAGACCAGGAAGGTGGCCAAAGACTATGGCTACACCTTC. Its protein product is CASSKTRKVAKDYGYTF.

V is TRBV11-2 and J is TRBJ2-1; D ambiguous. Germline V gives CDR1 SGHAT, CDR2 FQNNGV. The length of the CDR3 is 18 residues. V shed 2 bases and J shed 0 bases, with 17 bases lying between them. For the CDR3, the DNA is TGTGCCAGCAGCTTAAAGTACGCGCGGCTAAACTCCTACAATGAGCAGTTCTTC. Its translation: CASSLKYARLNSYNEQFF.

The chain recombines TRBV28 with TRBJ2-7, with 7 nucleotides matching TRBD2. Germline V CDR1 and CDR2: MDHEN, SYDVKM. V shed 2 bases, J shed 3 bases, and the junction held 10 bases outside the gene matches. The CDR3 consists of 16 residues. In DNA, the CDR3 is TGTGCCAGCAGTTTAGTCCGCGGGAGAGCCGGCTACGAGCAGTACTTC. This sequence encodes CASSLVRGRAGYEQYF. Based on the CDR3 plus reference TRBV28 and TRBJ2-7, the full variable domain is DVKVTQSSRYLVKRTGEKVFLECVQDMDHENMFWYRQDPGLGLRLIYFSYDVKMKEKGDIPEGYSVSREKKERFSLILESASTNQTSMYLCASSLVRGRAGYEQYFGPGTRLTVT.

This sequence joins TRBV4-1 and TRBJ2-3; D not certain. The V gene lost 1 base and the J gene lost 6 bases, with 5 bases spanning the gap. CDR3 length equals 12 residues. Germline V gene lookup returns CDR1 MGHRA and CDR2 YSYEKL. The CDR3 bases are TGCGCCAGCAGCCAAGCCCGGGATACGCAGTATTTT. This gives the protein CASSQARDTQYF.

The V gene is TRBV4-2, the J gene TRBJ2-5; tentatively, D is TRBD1 (5 bases). Germline V gene sequence: CDR1 LGHNA, CDR2 YNFKEQ. CDR3 size: 16 residues. V lost 2 bases, J lost 2 bases, and 15 bases lay in between. CDR3 protein: CASSQLAQGKQETQYF. The CDR3 coding sequence is TGTGCCAGCAGCCAACTCGCCCAGGGAAAACAAGAGACCCAGTACTTC.

The genes are TRBV5-4 and TRBJ2-7, with 9 bases identical to TRBD1. The CDR3 loop spans 17 amino acids. The V segment lost 0 bases and the J segment 5 bases; nucleotides outside the gene matches: 12. Germline assignment: CDR1 SGHNT and CDR2 YYREEE (reference sequence). The CDR3 is CASSLGLGGQGYNEQYF. The CDR3 DNA is TGTGCCAGCAGCTTGGGTCTGGGGGGACAGGGATATAACGAGCAGTACTTC.

The chain uses TRBV5-1 and TRBJ2-1; TRBD2 matches at 12 bases. Per the germline V gene, CDR1 is SGHRS and CDR2 is YFSETQ. V shed 5 bases and J 4 bases; nucleotides not matched to a gene: 1. This CDR3 has 14 residues. Written as DNA, the CDR3 is TGCGCCAGCAGAGGGACTAGCGGGTACAATGAGCAGTTCTTC. Its protein is CASRGTSGYNEQFF.

The V gene is TRBV5-1, the J gene TRBJ1-1, with D possibly TRBD1 on 5 matching bases. Germline CDR1 reads SGHRS; CDR2 reads YFSETQ. CDR3 length equals 16 residues. Trimming pared 4 bases from V and 3 bases from J, leaving 19 bases between. The CDR3 DNA reads as TGCGCCAGCAGCCAGACCCAACAGGCCGGGCACACTGAAGCTTTCTTT. Residues: CASSQTQQAGHTEAFF.

The chain has TRBV6-5 and TRBJ1-5; D gene ambiguous. Trimming took off 8 bases at V and 6 bases at J, with 17 bases between the two ends. Germline CDR1 MNHEY, CDR2 SVGAGI. The length of the CDR3 is 14 residues. CDR3 coding DNA: TGTGCCAGCGCCCCCAGGCCCCCTCCTCAGCCCCAGCATTTT. It is translated as CASAPRPPPQPQHF.

The CDR3: CASSETRVPYEQYF. CDR3 DNA sequence: TGTGCCAGCAGTGAAACGCGCGTACCCTACGAGCAGTACTTC. The rearrangement links TRBV2 to TRBJ2-7; no clear D. CDR1 and CDR2 (germline): SNHLY, FYNNEI. The CDR3 length is 14 residues. V was shortened by 2 bases and J by 2 bases, with 10 bases between the two germline ends. Supplemented by reference TRBV2 and TRBJ2-7, the full variable domain reads EPEVTQTPSHQVTQMGQEVILRCVPISNHLYFYWYRQILGQKVEFLVSFYNNEISEKSEIFDDQFSVERPDGSNFTLKIRSTKLEDSAMYFCASSETRVPYEQYFGPGTRLTVT.

This rearrangement joins TRBV5-1 to TRBJ1-2; D possibly corresponds to TRBD1 (6 bases). The CDR3 contains 14 residues. Trimming left V 3 bases short and J 7 bases short, with 16 bases between. Germline V gene data show CDR1 as SGHRS and CDR2 as YFSETQ. The DNA of the CDR3 is TGCGCCAGCAGCTCACCGCAGGGGTCTTTTGGCTACACCTTC. It yields the protein CASSSPQGSFGYTF. Together with reference TRBV5-1 and TRBJ1-2, the CDR3 gives the full variable domain: KAGVTQTPRYLIKTRGQQVTLSCSPISGHRSVSWYQQTPGQGLQFLFEYFSETQRNKGNFPGRFSGRQFSNSRSEMNVSTLELGDSALYLCASSSPQGSFGYTFGSGTRLTVV.

The chain employs TRBV7-9 and TRBJ2-1; tentatively, D is TRBD1 (6 bases). Per germline, CDR1 SEHNR and CDR2 FQNEAQ (reference sequence). CDR3 length: 15 residues. V shed 5 bases and J shed 7 bases, with 18 bases lying between them. The CDR3 here is CASSLDSPAPNEQFF. The CDR3 nucleotides read TGTGCCAGCAGCCTGGACAGTCCCGCCCCGAATGAGCAGTTCTTC.

J is TRBJ2-7 and V is TRBV19, with 8 nucleotides matching TRBD1. Unmatched junction bases numbered 6, after V lost 4 bases and J lost 4 bases. The CDR3 has 14 residues. Per germline, CDR1 LNHDA and CDR2 SQIVND (reference sequence). The CDR3 protein is CASSTTGVGYEQYF. The CDR3 bases are TGTGCCAGTAGTACGACAGGGGTAGGTTACGAGCAGTACTTC.

The V call is TRBV11-2, the J call TRBJ2-3; D possibly corresponds to TRBD2 (6 bases). Trimming cost V 0 bases and J 14 bases, with 18 bases left between them. Germline V gives CDR1 SGHAT, CDR2 FQNNGV. This CDR3 has 14 amino acids. The DNA of the CDR3 is TGTGCCAGCAGCTTAGATCTGAAGGCCGGAGGGTGGTATTTT. Translated: CASSLDLKAGGWYF.

The rearrangement joins TRBV6-5 to TRBJ2-3; D call uncertain. V lost 5 bases to trimming and J lost 4 bases, with 13 bases between them. The CDR3 runs to 14 residues. Looked up from germline, CDR1 is MNHEY and CDR2 is SVGAGI. The CDR3 reads CASSPSQIADTQYF. The CDR3, as DNA: TGTGCCAGCAGTCCGTCCCAGATTGCAGATACGCAGTATTTT.